A single sample is the source of the 3 T cell receptor beta chains below, sequenced in a study of blood T cells in healthy people across ages. For the second PCR, which ran for roughly 6 to 11 cycles, a sample-barcoded 5' primer and a J-beta primer mix were used. TCRdb re-derived calls from the 5' RACE reads in MiXCR, one entry per CDR3 protein. The sample lists around 900,000 distinct CDR3 sequences, 45% to 60% seen once, with around a fifth in the top ten. Sequences were obtained from blood. Receptors originate from a woman aged 60-75 years in good health.

V gene TRBV10-3 combines with J gene TRBJ1-2, with TRBD1 as a possible D gene (6 bases). CDR1 ENHRY and CDR2 SYGVKD come from the germline V gene. Trimming took 5 bases from V and 4 from J, leaving 17 bases between them. CDR3 length equals 15 residues. In DNA form, the CDR3 reads TGTGCCATCAGTCCTAGAGTCGGACAGCGCTATGGCTACACCTTC. Translated: CAISPRVGQRYGYTF.

V usage is TRBV24-1 and J usage is TRBJ2-1; D not certain. V was trimmed by 3 bases and J by 0 bases, leaving 14 bases between them. Per the germline V gene, CDR1 is KGHDR and CDR2 is SFDVKD. This CDR3 has 17 amino acids. CDR3: CATSDPEARRSYNEQFF. In DNA form, the CDR3 reads TGTGCCACCAGTGATCCTGAGGCCAGGCGCTCCTACAATGAGCAGTTCTTC.

This clonotype was seen a few times. This chain connects TRBV7-9 to TRBJ2-7, with D perhaps matching TRBD2 (5 bases). The germline V gene has CDR1 SEHNR and CDR2 FQNEAQ (reference sequence). The CDR3 extends over 13 amino acids. The germline V and J ends were trimmed by 7 bases and 7 bases, with 17 bases remaining between them. CDR3 nucleotides: TGTGCCAGCACCCAGGACGGGGTTTTTGAGCAGTACTTC. Protein: CASTQDGVFEQYF.